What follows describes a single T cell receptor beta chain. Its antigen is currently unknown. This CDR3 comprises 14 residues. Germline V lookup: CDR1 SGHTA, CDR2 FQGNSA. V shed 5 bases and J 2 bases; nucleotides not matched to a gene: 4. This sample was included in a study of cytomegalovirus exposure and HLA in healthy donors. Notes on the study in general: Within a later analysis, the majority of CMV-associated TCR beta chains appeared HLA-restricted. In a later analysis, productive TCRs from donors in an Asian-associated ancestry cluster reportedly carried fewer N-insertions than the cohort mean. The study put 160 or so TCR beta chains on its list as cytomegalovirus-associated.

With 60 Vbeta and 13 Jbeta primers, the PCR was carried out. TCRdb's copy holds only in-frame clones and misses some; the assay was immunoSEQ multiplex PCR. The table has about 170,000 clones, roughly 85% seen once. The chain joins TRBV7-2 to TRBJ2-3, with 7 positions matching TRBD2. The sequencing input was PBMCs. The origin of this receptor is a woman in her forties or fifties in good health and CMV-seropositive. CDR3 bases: TGTGCCAGCAGCCGAGCGGGGTTCACAGATACGCAGTATTTT. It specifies CASSRAGFTDTQYF.